This T cell receptor (beta chain) comes out of a study of early T cells in non-severe SARS-CoV-2 infection. Study at large: RNA in bulk from unsorted whole blood was sequenced, and chains were unpaired.

Attachment of unique molecular identifiers to individual cDNA molecules was performed. TCRdb independently ran MiXCR on the 5' RACE reads; one entry per CDR3 protein. The table lists about 55,000 distinct CDR3 sequences, around 14% of them singletons. This CDR3 region has 15 residues. Germline V gives CDR1 MNHNS, CDR2 SASEGT. Trimming at V came to 3 bases and at J to 3 bases, leaving 1 base not matched to a gene. The rearrangement uses TRBV6-1 and TRBJ2-1; TRBD2 agrees at 11 bases. This TCR came from an adult who was a healthcare worker with PCR-confirmed SARS-CoV-2 infection or an uninfected control (not recorded which). Material: whole blood, obtained at baseline. The CDR3 reads CASSDTSGSYNEQFF. The DNA of the CDR3 is TGTGCCAGCAGTGATACTAGCGGGAGCTACAATGAGCAGTTCTTC.